These T cell receptor beta chains were read from a single sample in a study of blood T cell repertoires in COVID-19. Profiling relied on immunoSEQ multiplex PCR, and the TCRdb table lists in-frame clones only, not all of them. The sample carries hundreds of thousands of clones, about 90% recorded once. The source material was PBMCs or T cells enriched from blood (not recorded which). The source is a man aged 45-60 years who had been exposed to COVID-19. Each CDR3 is given with its conserved first and last residue. D genes are given only for firm matches. Not every row has a clone size; where given, it reads once, few, many or a size class.

size	J	V	D	DNA	CDR3
NA	TRBJ1-6	TRBV9	TRBD1	TGTGCCAGCAGCAACCCCACCGGGACAGGGGAATCACCCCTCCACTTT	CASSNPTGTGESPLHF
NA	TRBJ2-1	TRBV5-1	TRBD2	TGCGCCAGCAGCCCCCTAGCGGGAGTGTCCTACAATGAGCAGTTCTTC	CASSPLAGVSYNEQFF
NA	TRBJ1-5	TRBV29-1	TRBD1	TGCAGCGTGGCGACAGGGACAGTCAATCAGCCCCAGCATTTT	CSVATGTVNQPQHF
NA	TRBJ2-1	TRBV29-1	NA	TGCAGCGTTATAGCCCAGGGGCCCTACAATGAGCAGTTCTTC	CSVIAQGPYNEQFF
NA	TRBJ1-2	TRBV9	NA	TGTGCCAGCAGCCTCCCCTACGTGGAGACAGATGAGTCTGATTATGGCTACACCTTC	CASSLPYVETDESDYGYTF
NA	TRBJ1-4	TRBV6-5	TRBD1	TGTGCCAGCAGACCCGGGACAGGGGTTCTGAGAAAACTGTTTTTT	CASRPGTGVLRKLFF
once	TRBJ2-5	TRBV3-1/TRBV3-2	NA	TGTGCCAGCAGCTCGTGGGGGGGGCTCCAAGAGACCCAGTACTTC	CASSSWGGLQETQYF
NA	TRBJ1-5	TRBV6-5	NA	TGTGCCAGCAGGACAACAAAGAATCAGCCCCAGCATTTT	CASRTTKNQPQHF
NA	TRBJ1-5	TRBV28	NA	TGTGCGGGTGGGGCCCCCAGCCGTCAGCCCCAGCATTTT	CAGGAPSRQPQHF
NA	TRBJ1-6	TRBV7-9	NA	TGTGCCAGCAGCCCACTCGGGAGGGGAACCTATAATTCACCCCTCCACTTT	CASSPLGRGTYNSPLHF
NA	TRBJ2-3	TRBV7-8	NA	TGTGCCAGCAGGAAAGCTGGTGCAGATACGCAGTATTTT	CASRKAGADTQYF
NA	TRBJ1-1	TRBV25-1	NA	TGTGCCAGCAGTGAACCTGCAGTCAACACTGAAGCTTTCTTT	CASSEPAVNTEAFF
NA	TRBJ1-2	TRBV19	TRBD1	TGTGCCAGTAGTATAGGTCGGGACAGGGGGATGCACTATGGCTACACCTTC	CASSIGRDRGMHYGYTF
NA	TRBJ2-1	TRBV18	NA	TGTGCCAGCTCACCACCGTGGGACTTCTCCTACAATGAGCAGTTCTTC	CASSPPWDFSYNEQFF
NA	TRBJ2-3	TRBV5-1	TRBD1	TGCGCCAGCAGCCTTAGGACAGGGGGCACAGATACGCAGTATTTT	CASSLRTGGTDTQYF
NA	TRBJ2-2	TRBV19	TRBD2	TGTGCCAGTAGTAGGTGGGAGGGCCGTACCGGGGAGCTGTTTTTT	CASSRWEGRTGELFF
few	TRBJ1-2	TRBV6-5	TRBD1	TGTGCCAGCAGTTACGTACAGGGGGCGCTCTGGGGCTACACCTTC	CASSYVQGALWGYTF
NA	TRBJ1-1	TRBV7-3	NA	TGTGCCAGCAGTCCAGACAGTTGGGACACTGAAGCTTTCTTT	CASSPDSWDTEAFF
NA	TRBJ1-5	TRBV11-1	NA	TGTGCCAGCAGCCAAGGGAGTTATCAGCCCCAGCATTTT	CASSQGSYQPQHF
NA	TRBJ2-7	TRBV11-3	NA	TGTGCCAGCAGCTTAGATGCAGGTAACTCCTACGAGCAGTACTTC	CASSLDAGNSYEQYF
NA	TRBJ1-4	TRBV28	TRBD1	TGTGCCAGCACTCCGTACAGGGGGCTCCCGTCGGAACTGTTTTTT	CASTPYRGLPSELFF
NA	TRBJ1-6	TRBV5-1	TRBD1	TGCGCCAGCAGAGAGAGACAGGGGTATAATTCACCCCTCCACTTT	CASRERQGYNSPLHF
NA	TRBJ2-1	TRBV2	NA	TGTGCCAGCAGTGAAGAAGGGACTTCCTTCTCCTACAATGAGCAGTTCTTC	CASSEEGTSFSYNEQFF
NA	TRBJ2-5	TRBV11-3	TRBD1	TGTGCCAGCAGCTCCGGGACAGCAGCCCAGTACTTC	CASSSGTAAQYF
NA	TRBJ2-1	TRBV19	TRBD2	TGTGCCAGTAGTATCTTAAGGGAAGTAGCCCGGGGGGAGGGGACTAGGTACAATGAGCAGTTCTTC	CASSILREVARGEGTRYNEQFF
NA	TRBJ2-2	TRBV11-2	TRBD2	TGTGCCAGCAGCCGAACCCGACTAGCGGGAGAAGCCGGGGAGCTGTTTTTT	CASSRTRLAGEAGELFF
NA	TRBJ1-1	TRBV5-1	NA	TGCGCCAGCAGCTACGTCGGACAACCGAACACTGAAGCTTTCTTT	CASSYVGQPNTEAFF
once	TRBJ1-1	TRBV27	NA	TGTGCCAGCAGTCGACCCGGACAGACGAACACTGAAGCTTTCTTT	CASSRPGQTNTEAFF
NA	TRBJ2-7	TRBV10-3	TRBD1	TGTGCCATCAGCGGACCTACCGGGACAGGGCTTCAGGGGTCCTACGAGCAGTACTTC	CAISGPTGTGLQGSYEQYF
NA	TRBJ1-3	TRBV3-1/TRBV3-2	NA	TGTGCCAGCAGCCAAGATGGGCAGCTCTCTGGAAACACCATATATTTT	CASSQDGQLSGNTIYF
NA	TRBJ1-4	TRBV6-5	NA	TGTGCCAGCGGGGCCTCGATAACTAATGAAAAACTGTTTTTT	CASGASITNEKLFF
NA	TRBJ1-5	TRBV19	NA	TGTGCCAGTAGTATAGGACGACAAAGCAATCAGCCCCAGCATTTT	CASSIGRQSNQPQHF
once	TRBJ1-1	TRBV5-4	TRBD1	TGTGCCAGCAGCGGACAGGGCGTTTGGAACACTGAAGCTTTCTTT	CASSGQGVWNTEAFF
NA	TRBJ2-7	TRBV12-3/TRBV12-4	NA	TGTGCCAGCAGTTTAACGGCTTCGGGCGAGCAGTACTTC	CASSLTASGEQYF
NA	TRBJ1-6	TRBV27	NA	TGTGCCAGCAGTTTTGGGGGCTCCAATTCACCCCTCCACTTT	CASSFGGSNSPLHF
NA	TRBJ2-7	TRBV27	NA	TGTGCCAGCAGTTTCCGAGGCGGGGAATCATACGAGCAGTACTTC	CASSFRGGESYEQYF
NA	TRBJ2-2	TRBV18	NA	TGTGCCAGCTCACCCCTCCCAGGGCCCGGGGAGCTGTTTTTT	CASSPLPGPGELFF
NA	TRBJ1-1	TRBV5-1	TRBD1	TGCGCCAGCAGCTCCGAGCCACAGGGGGCACAGTCAGCTTTCTTT	CASSSEPQGAQSAFF
NA	TRBJ1-2	TRBV7-9	NA	TGTGCCAGCAGCCCCCCCTTAATCGGGGGATTTCGTGGCTACACCTTC	CASSPPLIGGFRGYTF
NA	TRBJ1-1	TRBV5-4	TRBD1	TGTGCCAGCACAACAACAGGGGGAGAGGACACTGAAGCTTTCTTT	CASTTTGGEDTEAFF
NA	TRBJ2-5	TRBV11-2	TRBD2	TGTGCCAGCAGCTTAGTCGGCGGGGCTAGCGGGAGGGGGGAGACCCAGTACTTC	CASSLVGGASGRGETQYF
NA	TRBJ2-5	TRBV6-5	TRBD2	TGTGCCAGCAGTTATGGAGCGGGACAAGAGACCCAGTACTTC	CASSYGAGQETQYF